This T cell receptor beta chain emerged from a study of CD8+ T cells in alopecia areata. The overall study: In an open-label trial, patients got 5 to 10 mg tofacitinib twice daily.

Study-wide results and caveats: Patients shared TCRs less clearly than mice did, possibly for HLA-related reasons.

Following extraction, RNA underwent reverse transcription to cDNA, which served as the sequencing template. Profiling relied on immunoSEQ multiplex PCR, and the TCRdb table lists in-frame clones only, not all of them. Of some 150,000 clones listed, 45% to 55% are singletons. The germline CDR1 and CDR2 sequences are GTSNPN and SVGIG (reference sequence). V lost 4 bases to trimming and J lost 0 bases; unmatched junction nucleotides: 11. This CDR3 has 17 residues. Note on this clone: What it binds is not known.

This TCR was recovered from a human donor with alopecia areata. Material: CD8+ T cells sorted from blood, obtained at week 0. The J gene is TRBJ2-2, the V gene TRBV30; 7 positions match TRBD2. The CDR3 nucleotides are TGTGCCTGGACTAATAACAGCGGGGCCGCGAACACCGGGGAGCTGTTTTTT. Translating gives CAWTNNSGAANTGELFF. The whole variable domain, filled in from reference TRBV30 and TRBJ2-2, reads SQTIHQWPATLVQPVGSPLSLECTVEGTSNPNLYWYRQAAGRGLQLLFYSVGIGQISSEVPQNLSASRPQDRQFILSSKKLLLSDSGFYLCAWTNNSGAANTGELFFGEGSRLTVL.